This T cell receptor beta chain was identified during a study of T-cell memory formation after mild COVID-19 (dated by TCRdb to the early 2020s). Broadly, across the study: TCR sequence clusters from the two donors were found to be largely donor specific. In two donors, T-cell clones that expanded and contracted after mild COVID-19 were tracked by sequencing TCRalpha and TCRbeta repertoires over time. Two young, previously healthy adult volunteers made up the cohort, one male and one female.

The sample was run on an Illumina NovaSeq 6000. cDNA libraries for TCRalpha and TCRbeta were prepared by 5'RACE using constant-segment primers, with sample barcodes and unique molecular identifiers added. RNA was extracted from every sample with Trizol reagent. Library amplification was performed in two PCR steps, and a second sample barcode and Illumina TruSeq adapters were introduced in the second step. The libraries were sequenced on an Illumina NovaSeq using 2 x 150 bp paired-end reads. As for the original processing: Reads were demultiplexed and collapsed into UMI-guided consensus sequences with migec v1.2.7. Using mixcr v2.1.11, the UMI consensuses were aligned to TRA and TRB V and J templates and assembled into clonotypes. A clonotype was counted as expanded or contracted only if both edgeR and NoisET called the change significant, with noise models trained on biological replicates. For edgeR calls, the cutoffs were a false discovery rate-adjusted p below 0.01 and a log2 fold-change threshold of 1. PCA with hierarchical clustering of max-normalized trajectories of the 1000 most abundant clonotypes was used as exploratory dynamics analysis. Each responding clone was given a CD4 or CD8 phenotype based on the CD4+ and CD8+ repertoires, which had been sequenced separately. TCRdb reprocessing: public reads trimmed at Q25 with fastp, clones called with MiXCR, in-frame beta chains kept. Every entry covers one CDR3 protein and lists the most common genes and DNA from its rows. TCRdb assigned the V and J calls; the authors' analysis was not used. The sample records about 340,000 distinct CDR3 sequences, over 20% of which are singletons. About an eighth of the sample comes from the top ten.

A note on this clonotype: This receptor's antigen is unknown. No base-level quality is on record; no much larger clone is a single base apart.

Study-wide findings and limitations: SARS-CoV-2 specificity of the second-wave clones peaking on day 37 was not confirmed. Clones that contracted from day 15 to 85 showed balanced CD4/CD8 phenotypes, whereas a second wave of clones that expanded from day 15 to 37 leaned towards CD4+. The detection of some responding clones in pre-infection memory suggests that pre-existing cross-reactive memory T cells joined the SARS-CoV-2 response. Contracting CD4+ clones were found mainly in CM and EM memory subsets, while CD8+ clones were enriched in EMRA. The study included only two mild cases, and larger cohorts that include severe cases with pre-infection samples were judged to be necessary.

CDR1 MGHRA and CDR2 YSYEKL are derived from the germline V gene. From cysteine to phenylalanine, the CDR3 is 15 amino acids long. Only the CDR3 DNA is retained, 45 bases long and in frame from the first base. The germline V end is reduced by 1 base and the J end by 5 bases; junction bases left unmatched: 2. PBMCs were isolated by Ficoll-Paque density gradient centrifugation. This chain is built from TRBV4-1 and TRBJ1-5, with 10 bases aligning to TRBD1. Sequencing was done on a sample of PBMCs or a T cell subset sorted from them (not recorded which). This TCR derives from an adult woman who had mild COVID-19 (a few samples of this study predate the infection). The sample titles of this study are shuffled in the database, so cell type and time point are left out; the donor was told from shared clones. CDR3 loop: CASSQVGTGDQPQHF. The nucleotides read TGCGCCAGCAGCCAAGTAGGGACAGGGGATCAGCCCCAGCATTTT.